Presented here are 5 T cell receptor beta chains from one specimen sequenced in a study of blood T cell repertoires in COVID-19 (dated by TCRdb to the early 2020s). The library was made by the immunoSEQ multiplex PCR assay. As stored in TCRdb, this immuneACCESS dataset retains in-frame rearrangements with V and J assigned. A fraction of the clones does not appear; measured against another copy, unresolved V genes explain less than half of the discrepancy, and the remainder lacks a known reason. Counted in this sample were some 64,000 clones; about 77% of them appeared once. About 20% of the sample lies in the top ten. Sequenced material: peripheral blood. These receptors came from a man older than 75 with active or convalescent COVID-19.

CDR3 in amino acids: CASSLAIGELFF. In DNA form, the CDR3 reads TGTGCCAGCAGCCTAGCTATCGGGGAGCTGTTTTTT. The J gene is TRBJ2-2, the V gene TRBV6-2 or TRBV6-3, with D possibly matching TRBD2 (5 bases). This CDR3 is built from 12 residues. V lost 6 bases and J 7 bases, leaving 9 bases between the germline ends. The germline V gene encodes CDR1 MNHEY and CDR2 SVGEGT.

This chain connects TRBV10-3 to TRBJ2-7; D possibly corresponds to TRBD1 (6 bases). Germline values: CDR1 ENHRY, CDR2 SYGVKD. The CDR3 runs to 14 residues. Between the trimmed V and J ends, which lost 2 bases and 6 bases, there was a span of 14 bases. DNA for the CDR3: TGTGCCATCAGTGAGACGAAGCAGGGGCCCGAGCAGTACTTC. It translates to CAISETKQGPEQYF.

This clone has more than one count but fewer than ten. CDR3 residues: CASSGGQFYGYTF. The CDR3 DNA is TGTGCCAGCAGTGGCGGACAGTTCTATGGCTACACCTTC. The V call is TRBV2, the J call TRBJ1-2; tentatively, D is TRBD1 (6 bases). The germline V gene encodes CDR1 SNHLY and CDR2 FYNNEI. CDR3 length: 13 residues. Trimming stripped 4 bases from V and 4 bases from J, with 10 bases between.

On this clone itself: Germline and junction disagree at one end, which may indicate a read error. This chain uses TRBV7-7 with TRBJ1-5; 7 bases are a match to TRBD1. CDR1 SSHAT and CDR2 FNYEAQ come from the germline V gene (reference sequence). The CDR3 is 16 residues long. CDR3 nucleotide sequence: TGTGCTAGCAGCCCCAAAACAGGGGAGAGCAATCAGCCCCAGCATTTT. Residues: CASSPKTGESNQPQHF.

This chain joins TRBV2 and TRBJ2-6, with D possibly TRBD1 on 6 matching bases. V was cut by 4 bases and J by 0 bases, with 13 bases left in between. Germline values: CDR1 SNHLY, CDR2 FYNNEI. The CDR3 totals 17 residues. CDR3 sequence: CASSVSGQSSGANVLTF. In DNA form, the CDR3 reads TGTGCCAGCAGTGTTTCGGGACAAAGCTCTGGGGCCAACGTCCTGACTTTC.